Below, one T cell receptor beta chain is given with its context. The CDR3 covers 15 residues. The entry originates in a study of blood T cells in healthy people across ages. A second PCR of roughly 6 to 12 cycles used a sample-barcoded 5' primer and a J-beta primer mix. TCRdb reanalysed the 5' RACE reads using MiXCR and keeps one entry per CDR3 protein. The sample includes 1.2 million to 1.5 million distinct CDR3 sequences, roughly 59% of them seen just once. What was sequenced was blood. V usage is TRBV21-1 and J usage is TRBJ2-3; no DNA check was done on the table's D call, TRBD2. TRBV21-1 is tagged as a pseudogene. This TCR came from a man aged 18-30 years in good health. In DNA, the CDR3 is TGTGCCAGCACGAGACTAGCGCTGAACACAGATACGCAGTATTTT. Its translation: CASTRLALNTDTQYF.